These T cell receptor beta chains were read from a single sample in a study of blood T cell repertoires in COVID-19. Some clones are missing from TCRdb's copy, which holds only in-frame ones; the method was immunoSEQ multiplex PCR. The sample lists under 200,000 clones; around 79% were seen once. The sample comprised peripheral blood. These receptors were collected from a woman in her fifties or sixties with COVID-19, enrolled during active disease. Each CDR3 is given with its conserved first and last residue. The D gene is left open where the match is weak. Size is stated for part of the rows, as once, few or many counts, or as a class when the clone is expanded.

V	D	size	J	DNA	CDR3
TRBV6-6	TRBD2	NA	TRBJ2-3	TGTGCCAGCAGCTTAGGGGGAGGGGGCGCGGGGACTAGCGGTCGTTATACGCAGTATTTT	CASSLGGGGAGTSGRYTQYF
TRBV24-1	TRBD1	NA	TRBJ1-2	TGTGCCACCAGTGATACGCGACGGGGACAGGGCTATGGCTACACCTTC	CATSDTRRGQGYGYTF
TRBV3-1/TRBV3-2	TRBD2	NA	TRBJ2-3	TGTGCCAGCAGCCAACGGACTAGCGGGAGTAGCACAGATACGCAGTATTTT	CASSQRTSGSSTDTQYF
TRBV30	NA	once	TRBJ2-5	TGTGCCTGGACCCCTAGTGGAGAGACCCAGTACTTC	CAWTPSGETQYF
TRBV27	TRBD1	NA	TRBJ1-2	TGTGCCAGCACCTCGACAGGGGGCCTCTATGGCTACACCTTC	CASTSTGGLYGYTF
TRBV19	NA	few	TRBJ1-1	TGTGCCAGTAGAGCCCCGGGGTTGAACACTGAAGCTTTCTTT	CASRAPGLNTEAFF
TRBV27	NA	NA	TRBJ1-5	TGTGCCAGCAGTTTACATCCCGCCAGGGGTGATGTTTCGCCCCAGCATTTT	CASSLHPARGDVSPQHF
TRBV7-9	TRBD2	NA	TRBJ2-1	TGTGCCAGCAGCCCTCGACTAGCGGGGGGCCCCTACAATGAGCAGTTCTTC	CASSPRLAGGPYNEQFF
TRBV29-1	NA	NA	TRBJ2-1	TGCAGCGTGGGAGGCGGTGGAGGTGATGAGCAGTTCTTC	CSVGGGGGDEQFF
TRBV19	TRBD2	NA	TRBJ2-1	TGTGCCAGTTGTAGCGGGAGTAATGAGCAGTTCTTC	CASCSGSNEQFF
TRBV19	NA	NA	TRBJ1-6	TGTGCCAGTGGGGGTCCCGGGACAACCGCTTCACCCCTCCACTTT	CASGGPGTTASPLHF
TRBV18	NA	few	TRBJ1-4	TGTGCCAGCTCACCAAGCCAGGATGAAAAACTGTTTTTT	CASSPSQDEKLFF
TRBV21-1	NA	NA	TRBJ2-3	TGTGCCAGCAGCGGGGGGACAGGGGGCGGCACAGATACGCAGTATTTT	CASSGGTGGGTDTQYF
TRBV18	NA	NA	TRBJ1-6	TGTGCCAGCTCCCCCGAGGGAAGCTCCTATAATTCACCCCTCCACTTT	CASSPEGSSYNSPLHF
TRBV4-2	TRBD2	NA	TRBJ2-1	TGTGCCAGCAGCCAACGACTAGCGGGGGGGTACAATGAGCAGTTCTTC	CASSQRLAGGYNEQFF
TRBV15	NA	once	TRBJ1-6	TGTGCCACCAGCACCGGGACAAGTAATTCACCCCTCCACTTT	CATSTGTSNSPLHF
TRBV7-7	TRBD2	NA	TRBJ2-1	TGTGCTAGCAGCTCCGGGACTAGCACCAATGAGAAGCAGTTCTTC	CASSSGTSTNEKQFF
TRBV7-3	TRBD2	NA	TRBJ2-2	TGTGCCAGCAGCCTCATCCCCGGGACTAGCATAGGGGAGCTGTTTTTT	CASSLIPGTSIGELFF
TRBV2	NA	NA	TRBJ2-7	TGTGCCAGCAGAACGCAGGGGGGAAAGTACTTC	CASRTQGGKYF
TRBV7-2	NA	once	TRBJ2-2	TGTGCCAGCAGCTTAGGACCCCCGGGCACCGGGGAGCTGTTTTTT	CASSLGPPGTGELFF
TRBV3-1/TRBV3-2	NA	NA	TRBJ1-1	TGTGCCAGCAGCCCCGCGCTTGCCACTGAAGCTTTCTTT	CASSPALATEAFF
TRBV6-2/TRBV6-3	TRBD1	NA	TRBJ1-2	TGTGCCAGCAGTTTTGTCAAGGGGACAGTAATCCCTAACTATGGCTACACCTTC	CASSFVKGTVIPNYGYTF
TRBV9	TRBD1	once	TRBJ1-4	TGTGCCAGCAGCGCCCGGACAGGGATGAGTGAAAAACTGTTTTTT	CASSARTGMSEKLFF
TRBV6-5	NA	few	TRBJ1-1	TGTGCCAGCAGGCCCCCCGGTAGGGGCGCTGAAGCTTTCTTT	CASRPPGRGAEAFF
TRBV28	NA	NA	TRBJ1-5	TGTGCCAGCAAGCAGGGGCATCAGCCCCAGCATTTT	CASKQGHQPQHF
TRBV4-3	TRBD2	NA	TRBJ2-1	TGCGCCAGCAGCCAAGGCCCCGGACTAGCGGGGGGCATGGGGCAGTTCTTC	CASSQGPGLAGGMGQFF
TRBV6-5	TRBD1	few	TRBJ1-2	TGTGCCAGCCTAACCTGGGACAGCTATTCAGGCTACACCTTC	CASLTWDSYSGYTF
TRBV5-1	NA	few	TRBJ1-5	TGCGCCAGCAGCTTGGGTCTACCATCAGGGACTCAGTATAGCAATCAGCCCCAGCATTTT	CASSLGLPSGTQYSNQPQHF
TRBV30	TRBD2	NA	TRBJ2-1	TGTGCCTGGACTGTAGCTGGGACTAGCGGGACTAATGAGCAGTTCTTC	CAWTVAGTSGTNEQFF
TRBV5-1	NA	once	TRBJ2-7	TGCGCCAGCAGCTTGGGAGTGGGGGTAACCAACAGGGTTTCGGCCTCCGAGCAGTACTTC	CASSLGVGVTNRVSASEQYF
TRBV15	TRBD1	NA	TRBJ2-1	TGTGCCACCAGCAGAGAATTAGGACAGGGGACCTACAATGAGCAGTTCTTC	CATSRELGQGTYNEQFF
TRBV4-1	NA	once	TRBJ2-3	TGCGCCAGCAGCTCGGGGTCCGGTGCGCGAAATACGCAGTATTTT	CASSSGSGARNTQYF
TRBV11-2	TRBD2	NA	TRBJ2-1	TGTGCCAGCAGCTTAGGGGGACTAGCAGTCTACAATGAGCAGTTCTTC	CASSLGGLAVYNEQFF
TRBV15	TRBD1	NA	TRBJ2-5	TGTGCCACCAACGACCGACAGGGAGAGACCCAGTACTTC	CATNDRQGETQYF
TRBV11-2	TRBD2	NA	TRBJ2-1	TGTGCCAGCAGCTTATTACTGTTTGTTCTAGCGGGTAGGAATGAGCAGTTCTTC	CASSLLLFVLAGRNEQFF
TRBV29-1	TRBD1	NA	TRBJ1-2	TGCAGCGGAGGACAGGGGGGGTATGGCTACACCTTC	CSGGQGGYGYTF
TRBV19	TRBD2	few	TRBJ2-3	TGTGCCAGTAGTATAGCGGGGGGGAGCACAGATACGCAGTATTTT	CASSIAGGSTDTQYF
TRBV10-2	TRBD2	NA	TRBJ2-3	TGCGCCAGTTCCTTTAGCGGGGGATCAGATACGCAGTATTTT	CASSFSGGSDTQYF
TRBV7-3	NA	NA	TRBJ2-1	TGTGCCAGCAGCTTAGGGGGCCCGAGTGAGCAGTTCTTC	CASSLGGPSEQFF
TRBV6-2/TRBV6-3	NA	NA	TRBJ1-4	TGTGCCAGCAGTTACTTTTTAACAGGGTCGTCAACTAATGAAAAACTGTTTTTT	CASSYFLTGSSTNEKLFF
TRBV7-8	TRBD2	NA	TRBJ2-5	TGTGCCAGCAGCCGCGGGACTAGCGGGAGTACGTCAGAGACCCAGTACTTC	CASSRGTSGSTSETQYF
TRBV2	TRBD2	many	TRBJ2-1	TGTGCCAGCAGACCCGGGGGGGCCTACAATGAGCAGTTCTTC	CASRPGGAYNEQFF
TRBV6-4	NA	NA	TRBJ1-1	TGTGCCAGCAGTGACTTTTATCGGGGTAACACTGAAGCTTTCTTT	CASSDFYRGNTEAFF
TRBV19	TRBD2	once	TRBJ2-7	TGTGCCAGTAGACTAGCGGTAAGCTCCTACGAGCAGTACTTC	CASRLAVSSYEQYF
TRBV28	NA	few	TRBJ1-1	TGTGCCAGCAGTTTAGATGGTTTAAAGAGTGAAGCTTTCTTT	CASSLDGLKSEAFF
TRBV3-1/TRBV3-2	NA	once	TRBJ2-3	TGTGCCAGCAGCCCCCAGGAGGGAATATATACGCAGTATTTT	CASSPQEGIYTQYF
TRBV5-8	TRBD2	NA	TRBJ2-1	TGTGCCAGCAGTCCTCGACTAGCGGACTCCTACAATGAGCAGTTCTTC	CASSPRLADSYNEQFF
TRBV28	NA	NA	TRBJ2-7	TGTGCCAGCAGTTTCGTCGGGGGGCAGTACTTC	CASSFVGGQYF
TRBV7-9	TRBD1	few	TRBJ1-5	TGTGCCAGCAGCTTCGGACAGGCCAATCAGCCCCAGCATTTT	CASSFGQANQPQHF
TRBV7-3	TRBD1	NA	TRBJ2-2	TGTGCCAGCAGCTTAAACAGGGGCACTAACACCGGGGAGCTGTTTTTT	CASSLNRGTNTGELFF
TRBV5-8	NA	once	TRBJ2-1	TGTGCCAGCAGCTTGGGGAACCCTCGGGGGTACTACAATGAGCAGTTCTTC	CASSLGNPRGYYNEQFF
TRBV4-1	TRBD1	NA	TRBJ2-5	TGCGCCAGCAGCCCGACAGGGTACCGGGAGACCCAGTACTTC	CASSPTGYRETQYF